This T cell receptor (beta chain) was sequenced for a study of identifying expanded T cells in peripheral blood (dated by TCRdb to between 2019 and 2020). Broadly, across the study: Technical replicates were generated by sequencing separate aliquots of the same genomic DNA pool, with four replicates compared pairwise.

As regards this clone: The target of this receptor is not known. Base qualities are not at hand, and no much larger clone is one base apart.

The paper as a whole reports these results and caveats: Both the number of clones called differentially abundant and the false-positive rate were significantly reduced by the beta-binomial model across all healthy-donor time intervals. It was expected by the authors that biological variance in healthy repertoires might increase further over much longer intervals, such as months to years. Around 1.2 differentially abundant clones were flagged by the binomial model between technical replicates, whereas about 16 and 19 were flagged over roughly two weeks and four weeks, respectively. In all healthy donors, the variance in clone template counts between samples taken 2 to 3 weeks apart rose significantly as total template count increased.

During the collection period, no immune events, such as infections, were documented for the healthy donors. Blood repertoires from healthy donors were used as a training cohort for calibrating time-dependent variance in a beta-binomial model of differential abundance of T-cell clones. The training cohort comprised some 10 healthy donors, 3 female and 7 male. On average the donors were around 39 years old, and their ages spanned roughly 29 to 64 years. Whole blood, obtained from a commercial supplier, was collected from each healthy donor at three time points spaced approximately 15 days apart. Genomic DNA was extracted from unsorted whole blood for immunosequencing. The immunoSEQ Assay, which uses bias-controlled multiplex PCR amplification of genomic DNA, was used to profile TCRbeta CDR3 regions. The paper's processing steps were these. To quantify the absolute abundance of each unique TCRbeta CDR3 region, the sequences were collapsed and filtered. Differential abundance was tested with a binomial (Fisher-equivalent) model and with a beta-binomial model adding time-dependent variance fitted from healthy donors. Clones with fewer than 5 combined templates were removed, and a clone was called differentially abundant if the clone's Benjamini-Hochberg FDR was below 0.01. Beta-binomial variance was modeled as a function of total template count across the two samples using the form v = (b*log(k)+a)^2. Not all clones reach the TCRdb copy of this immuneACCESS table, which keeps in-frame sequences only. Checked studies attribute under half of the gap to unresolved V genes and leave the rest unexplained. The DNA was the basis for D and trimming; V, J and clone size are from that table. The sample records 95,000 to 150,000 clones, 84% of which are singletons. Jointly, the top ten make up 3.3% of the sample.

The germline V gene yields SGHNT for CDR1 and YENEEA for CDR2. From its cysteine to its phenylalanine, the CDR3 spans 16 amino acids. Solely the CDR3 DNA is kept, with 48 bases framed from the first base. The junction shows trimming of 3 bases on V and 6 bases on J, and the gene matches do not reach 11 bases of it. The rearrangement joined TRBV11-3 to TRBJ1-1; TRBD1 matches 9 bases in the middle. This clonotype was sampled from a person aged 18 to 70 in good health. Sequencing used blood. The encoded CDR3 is CASSFRVTGGSSEAFF. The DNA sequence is TGTGCCAGCAGCTTTAGGGTCACAGGGGGCAGTTCTGAAGCTTTCTTT. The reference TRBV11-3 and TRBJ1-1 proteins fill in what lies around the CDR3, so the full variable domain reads EAGVVQSPRYKIIEKKQPVAFWCNPISGHNTLYWYLQNLGQGPELLIRYENEEAVDDSQLPKDRFSAERLKGVDSTLKIQPAELGDSAVYLCASSFRVTGGSSEAFFGQGTRLTVV.